Here is one TCR beta chain with its context. The sample is drawn from a study of cytomegalovirus exposure and HLA in healthy donors. Only in-frame clones appear in the TCRdb table, and some are missing; sequencing was by immunoSEQ multiplex PCR. The top ten hold 12% of the sample, which has about 88,000 clones, more than 70% seen once. V lost 5 bases, J lost 3 bases, and 10 bases stayed unmatched. The CDR3 extends over 15 amino acids. Germline V gene sequence: CDR1 SGHDT, CDR2 YYEEEE. V gene TRBV5-6 combines with J gene TRBJ1-1; 7 bases are shared with TRBD1. Sequencing used PBMCs. The source is a young woman in good health and CMV-seropositive. The CDR3 DNA sequence: TGTGCCAGCAGGGACATGGGGCAGGGGGACACTGAAGCTTTCTTT. This translates into CASRDMGQGDTEAFF. The variable domain in full, completed from reference TRBV5-6 and TRBJ1-1, reads DAGVTQSPTHLIKTRGQQVTLRCSPKSGHDTVSWYQQALGQGPQFIFQYYEEEERQRGNFPDRFSGHQFPNYSSELNVNALLLGDSALYLCASRDMGQGDTEAFFGQGTRLTVV.